This entry describes one T cell receptor (beta chain). This clonotype was counted at least ten times. Which antigen it targets is not known. Within one base of it there is no much larger clone, and no base qualities were kept. Libraries were prepared through RT-PCR. Sequencer: Illumina HiSeq 2500. TCRdb handled the public reads itself, with Q25 trimming in fastp and clone calling in MiXCR, and kept productive beta chains. Under each unique CDR3 protein, matching rows form one entry showing the most common genes and DNA. The sample table holds roughly 650,000 distinct CDR3 sequences, of which 13% to 15% were seen once. Clones ranked in the top ten supply roughly 7.6% of the sample. V and J are truncated by 0 bases and 2 bases respectively, leaving an intervening sequence of 4 bases. The CDR3 spans 13 residues, from the cysteine through the phenylalanine. The read is trimmed to its CDR3 DNA, 39 bases read in frame from base 1. Looking up the germline V gene yields CDR1 LGHNA and CDR2 YNFKEQ.

The sample is drawn from a study of response to subunit inactivated influenza vaccine (dated by TCRdb to 2016 to 2019). General notes on the study: Deep quantitative profiling of the T cell receptor repertoire was used in the study to follow responses to a trivalent subunit inactivated influenza vaccine.

The investigation overall reported the following: The authors suggested that each seasonal influenza vaccination may recruit only a limited number of new T cells.

The V and J genes are TRBV4-2 and TRBJ1-2, with the D gene uncertain. The clonotype comes from a man between 50 and 59 years old who received an inactivated influenza vaccine. Donor details come from another sample of the same person, matched by shared clones. The input for sequencing was PBMCs from blood, taken less than 15 days before vaccination. The CDR3 amino acid sequence is: CASSQDWNYGYTF. DNA sequence: TGTGCCAGCAGCCAAGATTGGAACTATGGCTACACCTTC.